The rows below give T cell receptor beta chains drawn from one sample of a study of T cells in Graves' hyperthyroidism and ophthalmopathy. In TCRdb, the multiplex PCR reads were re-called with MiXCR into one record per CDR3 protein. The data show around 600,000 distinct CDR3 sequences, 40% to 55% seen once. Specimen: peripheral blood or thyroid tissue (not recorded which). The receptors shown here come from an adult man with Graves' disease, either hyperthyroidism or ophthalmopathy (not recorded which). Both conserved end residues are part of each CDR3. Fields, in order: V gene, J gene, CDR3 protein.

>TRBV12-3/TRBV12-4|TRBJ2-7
CASSLLVQDF
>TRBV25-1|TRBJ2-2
CASRGDTGELFF
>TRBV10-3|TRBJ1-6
CAISEVGSRAPLHF
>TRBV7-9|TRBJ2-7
CASTTGGGGSYEQYF
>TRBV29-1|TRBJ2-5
CSVGRGGVRETQYF
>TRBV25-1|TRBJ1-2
CASSKGTANYGYTF
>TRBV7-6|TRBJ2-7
CASSLTDRGRPYEQYF
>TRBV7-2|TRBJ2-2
CASSLRTRMGVTGELFF
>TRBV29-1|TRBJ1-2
CSVVFGGNYGYTF
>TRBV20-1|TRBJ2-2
CSAPGEREFTGELFF
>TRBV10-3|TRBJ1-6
CAPTGDGSPLHF
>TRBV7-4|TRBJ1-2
CASSLSHGLDSGYTF
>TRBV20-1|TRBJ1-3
CSASDGVGNTIYF
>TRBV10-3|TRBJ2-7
CAISDDRGARYEQYF
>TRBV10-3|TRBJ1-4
CATWDRGEKLFF
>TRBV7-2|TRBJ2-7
CASTIRGYEQYF
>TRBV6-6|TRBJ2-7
CASSFPGLGFYEQYF
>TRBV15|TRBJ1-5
CATSVGQGGIQPQHF
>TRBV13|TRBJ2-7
CASSLGLAGGGEQYF
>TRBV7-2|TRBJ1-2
CASSRPDRLFGGYTF
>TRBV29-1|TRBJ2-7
CSVGDSLASHEQYF
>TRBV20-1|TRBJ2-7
CSASSGLAGRREQYF
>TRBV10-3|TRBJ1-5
CTSTGQYDQPQHF
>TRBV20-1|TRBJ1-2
CSASGGDYGYTF
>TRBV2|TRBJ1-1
CASSLAPSGVAEAFF
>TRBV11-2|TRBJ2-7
CASSVANGQGPLSKQYF
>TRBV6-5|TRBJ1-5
CASSPGQAYSNQPQHF
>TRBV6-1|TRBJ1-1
CASRPIPRRNTEAFF
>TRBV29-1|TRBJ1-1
CSVELGTKAFF
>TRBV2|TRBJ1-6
CASSSASHSPLHF
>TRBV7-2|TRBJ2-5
CASSWTGSAQETQYF
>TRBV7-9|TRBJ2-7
CASSLDAAASSYEQYF
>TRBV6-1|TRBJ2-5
CASQAQWEETQYF
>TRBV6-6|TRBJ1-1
CASSPRRRDAEAFF
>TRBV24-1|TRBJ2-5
CATSDIRDSNQETQYF
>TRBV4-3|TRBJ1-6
CASSQTRGENSPLHF
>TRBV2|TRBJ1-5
CASSEGQGEQPQHF
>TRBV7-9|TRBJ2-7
CASSGEADSYEQYF
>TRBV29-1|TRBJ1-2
CSLVLRDGYTF
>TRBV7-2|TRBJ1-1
CASSLYWGSSLEAFF
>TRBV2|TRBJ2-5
CASSLSGLRGETQYF
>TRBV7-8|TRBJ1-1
CASRITGGNTEAFF
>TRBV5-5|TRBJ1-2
CASSVTPTGLAGYTF
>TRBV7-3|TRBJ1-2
CASSLRTAQGGDGYTF
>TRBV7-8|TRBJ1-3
CASSLGTALSGNTIYF
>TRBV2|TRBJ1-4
CASSRTSGSGVTF
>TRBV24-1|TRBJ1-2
CATRGDGARGYTF
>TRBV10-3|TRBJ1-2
CAIRETGDDGYTF
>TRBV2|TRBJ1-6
CASSEMGQGRSPLHF
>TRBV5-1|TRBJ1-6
CASSLAGATNSPLHF
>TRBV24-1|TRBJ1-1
CATRTGTRTNTEAFF
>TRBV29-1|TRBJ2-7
CSVEDKTLGSYF
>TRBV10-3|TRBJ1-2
CAISVSPTYGYTF
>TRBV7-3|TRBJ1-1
CASSTHRGYAEAFF
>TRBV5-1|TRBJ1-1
CASSWDGSTEAFF
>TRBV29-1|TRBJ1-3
CSVESVSSGNTIYF
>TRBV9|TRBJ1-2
CASSVESGTQDYVYTF
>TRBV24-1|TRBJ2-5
CATSDLGPGPETQYF